The TCR beta chain described here comes from a study of shared clonotypes between healthy human individuals (dated by TCRdb to the early 2020s). For the wider study: The cohort included three men and a couple of women between 18 and 49 years of age. For each donor, CD4 naive and CD4 memory were each given three plates, CD8 naive was given two plates, and CD8 memory was given one plate. To estimate repertoire size and how much clonotypes are shared between individuals, the study performed deep sequencing of blood TCR repertoires from 4 to 6 healthy adults. Different laboratories and diverse techniques were used to prepare libraries and sequence TCR repertoires, to increase sequencing depth and limit assay-specific biases. Between about 0.9 and 8.9 billion PBMCs per donor were obtained by leukapheresis. The study at large found these results: Larger estimated clonotype richness was generally found for naive subsets than for memory subsets. Even with the large sequencing depth, rarefaction of the sorted-subset datasets indicated that sequencing was incomplete. Around 5.4% of naive CD4, around 4% of naive CD8, roughly 2.4% of memory CD4, and about 0.4% of memory CD8 clonotypes were shared across several donors. Pairwise subsampling indicated that sequencing depth was expected to affect the degree of clonotype sharing among donors. The genetic and exposure-history diversity represented was limited by the small number of donors. Sampling was limited to blood, and TCR repertoires in tissue likely differ from TCR repertoires in blood. Compared with non-shared clonotypes, the clonotypes found in all four sorted-subset donors had higher generation probabilities.

On this clone: No cognate antigen has been identified for it. The sample holds no much larger clone one base away, and base qualities are not on file.

Using the deep immunoSEQ assay, TCR CDR3 regions were amplified from genomic DNA by multiplex PCR. Genomic DNA extracted from each cell subset was distributed evenly over all wells of several immunoSEQ 96-well plates, and each plate served as one replicate. Each replicate PCR for sorted subsets received approximately 220 ng genomic DNA, equal to roughly 30,000 T cell genomes. The purified libraries were quantified using a Qubit 3.0 fluorometer, sized with a Bioanalyzer 2100, and then quantified again using the KAPA Library Quantification kit. Each immunoSEQ 96-well plate was sequenced on its own single-read 150-cycle Illumina NextSeq 550 flow cell. The original methods were these. The immunoSEQ output contained only junctional sequences without quality scores, so filtering could not match that applied to full-length reads. To assign V/J genes and CDR3, sequences were annotated against IMGT germline references using PyIR, a Python wrapper for IgBLAST v1.9. Reads with weak V/J assignments (E-value above 1e-6), missing CDR3, stop codons, out-of-frame junctions, or ambiguous translated residues were removed. V3J clonotypes were defined as sequences sharing the same inferred V gene, J gene, and CDR3 amino acid sequence. The percentage overlap between two repertoires was calculated by dividing the number of shared unique clonotypes by the size of the smaller repertoire. Repertoire richness was assessed with RTK rarefaction, the Chao1 estimator, and Recon v2.1 estimates of unobserved clonotypes. Generation probabilities were computed with OLGA for all TCRbeta clonotypes obtained by the gDNA method from four donors. TCRdb limited this immuneACCESS table to in-frame rearrangements with V and J called. A share of clones is missing; checked studies link under half to unresolved V genes, and the rest is unexplained. Clonal size and the V and J genes are those of that table, whereas D and trimming came from the DNA. This sample holds 1.5 million to 2.5 million clones; roughly 94% were observed only once. Approximately 1% of the sample comes from the top ten.

CD8 naive samples were CD45RO-negative cells positively selected for CCR7, giving a CD45RA+CCR7+ population that excluded TemRA cells. Donors were healthy HIV-negative adults with no recently reported acute infections or vaccinations. All donors were Caucasian adults living in Nashville, Tennessee, USA. After blood collection by leukapheresis, PBMCs were isolated using Ficoll-Histopaque density gradient centrifugation and then cryopreserved in the vapor phase of liquid nitrogen. Purity and quantity of every magnetically sorted T cell population were checked by analytical flow cytometry. Genomic DNA was isolated from every sorted fraction and measured by UV absorbance on a Nanodrop 2000c. Sequenced input: naive CD8+ T cells sorted from blood. The sample's cell subset or site label is to be understood as: CD45RA+CCR7+. This sequence was found in a young man in good health.

Here the CDR3 is given as CAWSVGLWDEQYF. The DNA reads as follows: TGTGCCTGGAGTGTAGGTCTGTGGGACGAGCAGTACTTC. The chain uses TRBV30 and TRBJ2-7; the D gene cannot be resolved reliably. The germline ends are 11 bases apart after V is trimmed by 0 bases and J by 5 bases. Including cysteine and phenylalanine, the CDR3 has 13 amino acids. Only CDR3 DNA is held: 39 bases, read in frame from base 1. CDR1 and CDR2 were assigned from the germline V gene (reference sequence) as GTSNPN and SVGIG.